The clone carrying this TCR beta chain was seen a handful of times. V shed 7 bases and J 7 bases; nucleotides not matched to a gene: 10. Germline CDR1 reads MNHNY; CDR2 reads SVGAGI (reference sequence). The CDR3 runs 14 residues. The entry originates in a study of Graves' ophthalmopathy and Graves' hyperthyroidism. Other autoimmune diseases, uncontrolled infections, pregnancy or lactation excluded patients from enrollment. It was from roughly 10 ml of fresh peripheral blood that the PBMCs came. Scientists amplified the TCR beta CDR3 regions from RNA transcripts. HTBI primers were used in a first-round RT-PCR, which preceded a second-round multiplex PCR. TCRdb analysed the multiplex PCR reads with MiXCR anew, one entry per CDR3 protein. The data contain about 740,000 distinct CDR3 sequences, 40% of them singletons.

The sequence was obtained from an adult man with Graves' ophthalmopathy. Sequenced sample: peripheral blood. This chain uses TRBV6-6 with TRBJ1-2; TRBD1 matches at 9 bases. CDR3 sequence (DNA): TGTGCCAGCACCACTGGACAGGGGATTCGTGGCTACACCTTC. Translating gives CASTTGQGIRGYTF.